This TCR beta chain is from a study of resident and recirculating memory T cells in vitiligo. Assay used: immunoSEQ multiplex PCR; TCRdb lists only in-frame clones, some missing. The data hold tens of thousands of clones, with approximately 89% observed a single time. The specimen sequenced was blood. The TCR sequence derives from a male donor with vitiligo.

CDR3 DNA sequence: TGTGCCAGCAGTGAAGGCAGGGGTCGGCAGTACTTC. This gives the protein CASSEGRGRQYF. The chain joins TRBV6-1 to TRBJ2-7, with a weak D call TRBD1 (6 bases). From germline, CDR1 is MNHNS and CDR2 SASEGT. The CDR3 consists of 12 residues. V was clipped by 1 base and J by 9 bases, with 10 bases between them.